The present T cell receptor (beta chain) was sequenced within a study of vaccination and CD4 T cells after COVID-19. Points from the study as a whole: Relatively few convalescent patients and no early post-infection timepoints were analyzed. The median SARS-CoV-2-reactive clonotype number increased from roughly 21 to 40, without statistical significance.

Cultured CD4+ T cells had their DNA profiled by the Oncomine TCR Beta short-read assay. MiXCR was run by TCRdb on the PCR reads, yielding one entry per CDR3 protein. The table has over 15,000 distinct CDR3 sequences, approximately 52% seen once. This CDR3 is built from 12 residues. In germline, CDR1 is DFQATT, CDR2 SNEGSKA (reference sequence). The treatment was: roughly 10-day PBMC culture with coronavirus spike peptide pools or control peptides (ViraFEST assay). A remark on this clonotype: Antigen unknown.

The J gene is TRBJ2-1, the V gene TRBV20-1, with D unclear. The J call may not be correct, given that the DNA end is closer to TRBJ2-7. Specimen: CD4+ T cells from blood, cultured in vitro. The receptor was derived from a human donor who had recovered from COVID-19. DNA for the CDR3: TGCAGTGCTAGGGAGTCCACCTTCGAGCAGTACTTC. Translating it yields CSARESTFEQYF.